This T cell receptor beta chain emerged from a study of blood T cell repertoires in COVID-19. Looking at the study overall: Material from acute and convalescent COVID-19 was sourced from the United States, Italy and Spain. Sample material is recorded as cDNA or gDNA derived from T cells, B-cell-depleted T cells, or PBMCs.

Trimming took 7 bases from V and 6 from J, leaving 13 bases between them. This CDR3 is 13 amino acids long. The V gene's germline CDR1 is SEHNR and CDR2 FQNEAQ (reference sequence). As originally analysed: Scientists estimated how many nucleated cells there were by amplifying reference gene primers. Some clones are missing from TCRdb's copy, which holds only in-frame ones; the method was immunoSEQ multiplex PCR. V and J calls and clone size are copied from that table; D and trimming were computed from the DNA. The sample shows 150,000 to 160,000 clones, approximately 85% of them seen only once. Seattle's enrolled individuals joined amid active infection and were then monitored longitudinally.

The sequencing sample was made of peripheral blood. The chain couples TRBV7-9 to TRBJ2-1; D is perhaps TRBD1 (6 bases). This receptor was identified in a man in his fifties or sixties with COVID-19, enrolled during active disease. CDR3 sequence reads: CASTEGVGNEQFF. In nucleotides, the CDR3 is TGTGCCAGCACCGAGGGGGTGGGCAATGAGCAGTTCTTC.